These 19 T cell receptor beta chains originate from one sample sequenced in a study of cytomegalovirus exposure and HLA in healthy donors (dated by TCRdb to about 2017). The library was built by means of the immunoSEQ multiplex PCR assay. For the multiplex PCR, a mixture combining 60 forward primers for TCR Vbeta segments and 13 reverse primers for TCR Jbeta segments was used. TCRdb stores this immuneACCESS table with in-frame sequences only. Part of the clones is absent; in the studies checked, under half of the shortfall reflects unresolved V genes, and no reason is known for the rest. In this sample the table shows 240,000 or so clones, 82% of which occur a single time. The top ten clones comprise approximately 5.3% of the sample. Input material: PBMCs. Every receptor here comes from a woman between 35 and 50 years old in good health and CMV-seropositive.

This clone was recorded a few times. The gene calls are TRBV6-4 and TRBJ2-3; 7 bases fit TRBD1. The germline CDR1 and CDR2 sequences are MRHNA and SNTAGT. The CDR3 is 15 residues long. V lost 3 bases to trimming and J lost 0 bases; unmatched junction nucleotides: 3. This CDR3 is CASSEGGQSTDTQYF. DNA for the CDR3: TGTGCCAGCAGTGAAGGGGGCCAAAGCACAGATACGCAGTATTTT.

CDR3 sequence: CASSSGGSTDTQYF. The CDR3 DNA follows: TGTGCCAGCAGTTCTGGGGGGAGCACAGATACGCAGTATTTT. The V and J genes are TRBV25-1 and TRBJ2-3, with D perhaps matching TRBD2 (6 bases). Germline-derived CDR1 and CDR2 are MGHDK and SYGVNS. Trimming took off 5 bases at V and 0 bases at J, with 9 bases between the two ends. The CDR3 spans 14 residues. Supplemented by reference TRBV25-1 and TRBJ2-3, the full variable domain reads EADIYQTPRYLVIGTGKKITLECSQTMGHDKMYWYQQDPGMELHLIHYSYGVNSTEKGDLSSESTVSRIRTEHFPLTLESARPSHTSQYLCASSSGGSTDTQYFGPGTRLTVL.

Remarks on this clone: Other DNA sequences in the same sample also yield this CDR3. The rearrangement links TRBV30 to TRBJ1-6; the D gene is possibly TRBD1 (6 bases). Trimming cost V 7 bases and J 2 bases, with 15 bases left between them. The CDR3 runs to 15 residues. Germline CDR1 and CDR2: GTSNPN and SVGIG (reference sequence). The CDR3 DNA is TGTGCCTTGGCCTTACAGGGCGCCTATAATTCACCCCTCCACTTT. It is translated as CALALQGAYNSPLHF.

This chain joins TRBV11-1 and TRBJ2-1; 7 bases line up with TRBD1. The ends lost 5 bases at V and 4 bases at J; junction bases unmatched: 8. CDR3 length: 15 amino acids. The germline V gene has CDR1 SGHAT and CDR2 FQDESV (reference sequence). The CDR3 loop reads CASSLDRFLYNEQFF. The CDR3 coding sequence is TGTGCCAGCAGCCTGGACAGGTTCCTTTACAATGAGCAGTTCTTC.

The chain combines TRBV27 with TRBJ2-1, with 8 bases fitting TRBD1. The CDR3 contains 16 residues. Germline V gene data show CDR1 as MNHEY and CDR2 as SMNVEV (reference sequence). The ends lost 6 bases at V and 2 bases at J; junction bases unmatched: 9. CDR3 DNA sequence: TGTGCCAGCAGCCCCCGTGTGGACAGGGCCTACAATGAGCAGTTCTTC. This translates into CASSPRVDRAYNEQFF.

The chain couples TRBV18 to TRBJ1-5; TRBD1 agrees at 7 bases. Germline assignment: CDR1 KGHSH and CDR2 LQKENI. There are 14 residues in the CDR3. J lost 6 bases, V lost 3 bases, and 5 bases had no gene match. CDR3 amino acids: CASSPQGVSQPQHF. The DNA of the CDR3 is TGTGCCAGCTCACCGCAGGGGGTATCTCAGCCCCAGCATTTT. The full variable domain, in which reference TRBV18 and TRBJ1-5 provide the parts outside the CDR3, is NAGVMQNPRHLVRRRGQEARLRCSPMKGHSHVYWYRQLPEEGLKFMVYLQKENIIDESGMPKERFSAEFPKEGPSILRIQQVVRGDSAAYFCASSPQGVSQPQHFGDGTRLSIL.

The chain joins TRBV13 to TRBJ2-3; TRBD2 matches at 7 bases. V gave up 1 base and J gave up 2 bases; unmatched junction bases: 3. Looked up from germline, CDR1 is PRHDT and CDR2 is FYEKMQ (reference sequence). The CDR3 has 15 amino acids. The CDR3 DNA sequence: TGTGCCAGCAGCTTAGCGGGAGGCTCCACAGATACGCAGTATTTT. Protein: CASSLAGGSTDTQYF.

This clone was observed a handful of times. CDR3 residues: CASSLTGSDTQYF. The CDR3 DNA reads as TGTGCCAGCAGCTTGACAGGGAGCGATACGCAGTATTTT. V and J are TRBV11-2 and TRBJ2-3; 7 bases are a match to TRBD1. Germline loops: CDR1 SGHAT, CDR2 FQNNGV. The CDR3 is made up of 13 amino acids. The V segment lost 3 bases and the J segment 6 bases; nucleotides outside the gene matches: 3.

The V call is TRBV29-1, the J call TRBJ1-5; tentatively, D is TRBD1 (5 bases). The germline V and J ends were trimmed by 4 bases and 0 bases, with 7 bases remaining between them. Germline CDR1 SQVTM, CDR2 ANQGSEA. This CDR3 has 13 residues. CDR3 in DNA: TGCAGCGTTGGGACACTTAGCAATCAGCCCCAGCATTTT. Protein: CSVGTLSNQPQHF.

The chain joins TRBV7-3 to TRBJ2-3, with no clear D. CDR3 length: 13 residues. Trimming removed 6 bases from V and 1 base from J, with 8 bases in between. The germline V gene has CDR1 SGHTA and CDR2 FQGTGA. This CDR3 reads CASSSRRTDTQYF. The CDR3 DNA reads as TGTGCCAGCAGTTCGAGGCGCACAGATACGCAGTATTTT.

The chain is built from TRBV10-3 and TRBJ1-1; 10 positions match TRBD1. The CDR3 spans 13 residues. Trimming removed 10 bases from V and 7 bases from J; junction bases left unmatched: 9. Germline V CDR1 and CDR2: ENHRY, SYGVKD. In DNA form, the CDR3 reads TGTGCCAACTCTCGGGACAGGGGAGGTGAAGCTTTCTTT. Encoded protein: CANSRDRGGEAFF.

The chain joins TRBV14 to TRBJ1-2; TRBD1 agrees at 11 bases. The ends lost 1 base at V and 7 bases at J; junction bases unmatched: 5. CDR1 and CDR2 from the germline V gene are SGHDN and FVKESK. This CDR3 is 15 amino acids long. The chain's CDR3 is CASSQADRGRRGYTF. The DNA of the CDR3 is TGTGCCAGCAGCCAAGCGGACAGGGGGCGTCGTGGCTACACCTTC.

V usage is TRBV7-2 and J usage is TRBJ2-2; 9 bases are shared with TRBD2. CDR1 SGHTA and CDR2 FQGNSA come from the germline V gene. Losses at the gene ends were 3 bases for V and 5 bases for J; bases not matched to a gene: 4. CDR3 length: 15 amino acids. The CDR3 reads CASSFRLAVTGELFF. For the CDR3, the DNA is TGTGCCAGCAGCTTTAGACTAGCGGTTACCGGGGAGCTGTTTTTT.

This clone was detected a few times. CDR3 DNA: TGTGCCAGCAGTCCCCCTACCCTGACAGGGGCCTACGAGCAGTACTTC. Translated, it gives CASSPPTLTGAYEQYF. This chain connects TRBV27 to TRBJ2-7; 8 nucleotides match TRBD1. The CDR3 sequence is 16 residues long. Unmatched junction bases numbered 11, after V lost 5 bases and J lost 2 bases. Looked up from germline, CDR1 is MNHEY and CDR2 is SMNVEV (reference sequence).

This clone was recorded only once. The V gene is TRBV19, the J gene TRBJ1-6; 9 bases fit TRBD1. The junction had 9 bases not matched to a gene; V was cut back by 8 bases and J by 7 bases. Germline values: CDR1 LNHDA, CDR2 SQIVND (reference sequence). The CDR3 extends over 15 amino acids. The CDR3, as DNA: TGTGCCAGTTCCCGGGACAGGGTCGAGAATTCACCCCTCCACTTT. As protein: CASSRDRVENSPLHF.

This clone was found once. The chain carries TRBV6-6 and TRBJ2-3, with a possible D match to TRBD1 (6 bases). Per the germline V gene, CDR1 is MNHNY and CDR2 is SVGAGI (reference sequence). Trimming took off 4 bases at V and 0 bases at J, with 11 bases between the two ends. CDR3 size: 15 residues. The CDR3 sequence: CASSFSTGSTDTQYF. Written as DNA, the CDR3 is TGTGCCAGCAGTTTCAGCACAGGGAGCACAGATACGCAGTATTTT.

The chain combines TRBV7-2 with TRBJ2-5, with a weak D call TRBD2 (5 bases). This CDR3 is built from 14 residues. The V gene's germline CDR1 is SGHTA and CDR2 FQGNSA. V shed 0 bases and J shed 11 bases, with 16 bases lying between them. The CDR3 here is CASSLASLAAEQYF. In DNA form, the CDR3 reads TGTGCCAGCAGCTTAGCCTCCCTAGCTGCGGAGCAGTACTTC.

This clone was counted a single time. The CDR3 DNA is TGCAGCGTTGTGTCTGGAGCAGGGAAATACAATGAGCAGTTCTTC. Translated, it gives CSVVSGAGKYNEQFF. The chain uses TRBV29-1 and TRBJ2-1; maybe TRBD1 (5 bases). Trimming left V 4 bases short and J 4 bases short, with 17 bases between. Germline loops: CDR1 SQVTM, CDR2 ANQGSEA. The CDR3 has 15 amino acids.

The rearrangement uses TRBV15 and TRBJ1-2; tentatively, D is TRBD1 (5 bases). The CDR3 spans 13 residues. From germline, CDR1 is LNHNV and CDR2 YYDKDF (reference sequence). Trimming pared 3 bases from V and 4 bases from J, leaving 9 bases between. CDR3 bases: TGTGCCACCAGCAGGGGGCTCACCTATGGCTACACCTTC. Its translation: CATSRGLTYGYTF.